This record covers a single T cell receptor (beta chain). The data were taken from a study of sequential checkpoint blockade in melanoma. Study information: After nivolumab or ipilimumab alone, about 20 patients had week-13 rebiopsies.

CDR3 length: 16 residues. CDR1 is SGHRS, CDR2 YFSETQ, per germline. The V segment lost 3 bases and the J segment 7 bases; nucleotides outside the gene matches: 7. Assay used: immunoSEQ multiplex PCR; TCRdb lists only in-frame clones, some missing. The table includes some 3,700 clones, 19% detected once. Treatment of the sample: randomized to nivolumab then ipilimumab (arm A) or the reverse (arm B). The chain is built from TRBV5-1 and TRBJ1-6; 10 nucleotides align to TRBD1. The specimen was tumor tissue (inferred from file names), collected from a patient given nivolumab and ipilimumab in sequence. This clonotype was obtained from a human donor with melanoma. The CDR3 nucleotides read TGCGCCAGCAGCTCCGCCGGGGACAGGGGAAATTCACCCCTCCACTTT. It yields the protein CASSSAGDRGNSPLHF.